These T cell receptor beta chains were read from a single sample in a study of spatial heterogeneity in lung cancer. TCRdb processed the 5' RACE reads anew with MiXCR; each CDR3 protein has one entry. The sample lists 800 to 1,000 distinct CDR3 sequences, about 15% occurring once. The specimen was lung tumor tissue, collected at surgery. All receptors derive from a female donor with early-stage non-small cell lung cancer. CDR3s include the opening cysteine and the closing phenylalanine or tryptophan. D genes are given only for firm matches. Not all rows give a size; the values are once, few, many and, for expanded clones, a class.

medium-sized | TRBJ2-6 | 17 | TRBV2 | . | CASSASARPSGANVLTF | TGTGCCAGCAGCGCCTCCGCCAGGCCCTCTGGGGCCAACGTCCTGACTTTC
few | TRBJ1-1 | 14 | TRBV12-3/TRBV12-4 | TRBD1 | CASRNRDRGTEAFF | TGTGCCAGCAGAAACCGGGACAGGGGCACTGAAGCTTTCTTT
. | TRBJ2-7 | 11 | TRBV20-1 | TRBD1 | CSARQGYEQYF | TGCAGTGCCAGACAGGGATACGAGCAGTACTTC
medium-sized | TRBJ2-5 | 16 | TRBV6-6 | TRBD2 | CASSLAGGYLVETQYF | TGTGCCAGCAGCCTAGCGGGAGGGTATTTGGTAGAGACCCAGTACTTC